This TCR beta chain was sequenced for a study of blood T cells in healthy people across ages. This CDR3 has 16 amino acids. In germline, CDR1 is ENHRY, CDR2 SYGVKD. V gave up 4 bases and J gave up 6 bases, with 21 bases separating them. A sample-barcoded 5' primer and a J-beta primer mix were used in a second PCR of roughly 6 to 12 cycles. Every molecule of cDNA carried a tag from a template-switch adaptor with 12 random nucleotides. TCRdb re-called the 5' RACE reads through MiXCR, storing one row per CDR3 protein. The sample carries about 1.4 million distinct CDR3 sequences, roughly 59% recorded once. Study-level findings and limits: When set beside aged donors, long-lived donors presented more naive CD4+ cells and higher diversity. PBMCs went unsorted, and a conclusive naive versus antigen-experienced comparison was therefore prevented. A roughly linear age-dependent decrease characterized TCR beta diversity per million T cells.

Only one count was recorded for this clonotype. No antigen is known for it. The clonotype comes from a man between 18 and 35 years old in good health. The chain carries TRBV10-3 and TRBJ1-2; tentatively, D is TRBD1 (6 bases). Sequenced input: blood. In nucleotides, the CDR3 is TGTGCCATCAGTGTGTCCGAGTTCAGGGGAAAAGATGGCTACACCTTC. Encoded protein: CAISVSEFRGKDGYTF.